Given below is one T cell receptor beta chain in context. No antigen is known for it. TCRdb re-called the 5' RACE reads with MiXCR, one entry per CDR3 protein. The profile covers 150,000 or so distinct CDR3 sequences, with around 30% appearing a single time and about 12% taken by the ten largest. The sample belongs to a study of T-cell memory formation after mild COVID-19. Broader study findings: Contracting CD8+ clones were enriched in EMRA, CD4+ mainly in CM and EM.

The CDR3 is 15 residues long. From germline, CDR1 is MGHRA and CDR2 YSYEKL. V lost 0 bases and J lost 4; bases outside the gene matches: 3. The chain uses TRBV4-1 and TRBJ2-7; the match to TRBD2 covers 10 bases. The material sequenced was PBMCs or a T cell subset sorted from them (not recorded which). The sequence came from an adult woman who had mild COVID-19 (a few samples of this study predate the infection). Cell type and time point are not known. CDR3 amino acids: CASSQDRTSGYEQYF. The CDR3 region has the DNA TGCGCCAGCAGCCAAGACCGGACTAGCGGATACGAGCAGTACTTC.